Listed below are T cell receptor beta chains from one sample, sequenced in a study of T-cell reconstitution after alpha-beta-depleted transplantation in children. TCRdb re-derived calls from the PCR reads in MiXCR, one entry per CDR3 protein. The sample has roughly 610,000 distinct CDR3 sequences, roughly a tenth seen once; the top ten hold roughly 4%. The material was PBMCs from the stem cell graft donor, obtained from the stem cell graft. Receptors were obtained from a human donor who donated a stem cell graft to a child with acute myeloid leukemia. Both conserved end residues are part of each CDR3. A D gene is named only where the DNA matches it firmly. Size is omitted from some rows. Given values are once, few, many or a class for expanded clones.

cdr3_aa: CSAKGQESTDTQYF
cdr3_nt: TGCAGTGCCAAGGGACAGGAAAGCACAGATACGCAGTATTTT
v_call: TRBV20-1
d_call: TRBD1
j_call: TRBJ2-3
clone_size: NA

cdr3_aa: CSFDRSQETQYF
cdr3_nt: TGCAGCTTTGACAGGTCCCAAGAGACCCAGTACTTC
v_call: TRBV29-1
d_call: NA
j_call: TRBJ2-5
clone_size: NA

cdr3_aa: CASRDVQVNTGELFF
cdr3_nt: TGTGCCAGCAGAGATGTACAGGTGAACACCGGGGAGCTGTTTTTT
v_call: TRBV7-2
d_call: NA
j_call: TRBJ2-2
clone_size: NA

cdr3_aa: CASSLLGGLRGEQFF
cdr3_nt: TGCGCCAGCAGCCTCCTCGGCGGACTAAGGGGTGAGCAGTTCTTC
v_call: TRBV4-3
d_call: NA
j_call: TRBJ2-1
clone_size: many

cdr3_aa: CAWEWGAGDNEQFF
cdr3_nt: TGTGCCTGGGAGTGGGGGGCGGGAGATAATGAGCAGTTCTTC
v_call: TRBV30
d_call: NA
j_call: TRBJ2-1
clone_size: few

cdr3_aa: CASSHGGSTWEQYF
cdr3_nt: TGTGCCAGCAGCCACGGCGGGAGTACGTGGGAGCAGTACTTC
v_call: TRBV14
d_call: TRBD2
j_call: TRBJ2-7
clone_size: NA

cdr3_aa: CASSLAGTHTEAFF
cdr3_nt: TGTGCCAGCAGCTTAGCTGGCACACACACTGAAGCTTTCTTT
v_call: TRBV7-8
d_call: NA
j_call: TRBJ1-1
clone_size: few

cdr3_aa: CGGGFPPYNEQFF
cdr3_nt: TGCGGCGGGGGGTTCCCGCCCTACAATGAGCAGTTCTTC
v_call: TRBV20-1
d_call: TRBD2
j_call: TRBJ2-1
clone_size: few

cdr3_aa: CASSQGGTTTDTQYF
cdr3_nt: TGTGCCAGCAGCCAGGGAGGGACTACCACAGATACGCAGTATTTT
v_call: TRBV14
d_call: TRBD2
j_call: TRBJ2-3
clone_size: few

cdr3_aa: CASTPDEREANEQFF
cdr3_nt: TGTGCCAGCACCCCGGATGAGCGGGAGGCAAATGAGCAGTTCTTC
v_call: TRBV2
d_call: TRBD2
j_call: TRBJ2-1
clone_size: few

cdr3_aa: CASSLDPATDTQYF
cdr3_nt: TGTGCCAGCAGCTTAGATCCAGCCACAGATACGCAGTATTTT
v_call: TRBV7-8
d_call: NA
j_call: TRBJ2-3
clone_size: few

cdr3_aa: CSAMDNSYEQYF
cdr3_nt: TGCAGCGCCATGGACAACTCCTACGAGCAGTACTTC
v_call: TRBV29-1
d_call: NA
j_call: TRBJ2-7
clone_size: many

cdr3_aa: CASVRASGYNEQFF
cdr3_nt: TGTGCCAGCGTGAGGGCTAGCGGGTACAATGAGCAGTTCTTC
v_call: TRBV28
d_call: TRBD2
j_call: TRBJ2-1
clone_size: few

cdr3_aa: CATSGQGGGEQFF
cdr3_nt: TGTGCCACCAGTGGGCAGGGTGGCGGTGAGCAGTTCTTC
v_call: TRBV24-1
d_call: NA
j_call: TRBJ2-1
clone_size: NA

cdr3_aa: CSVGGLERDSSYEQYF
cdr3_nt: TGCAGCGTTGGGGGGTTGGAGCGGGATAGCTCCTACGAGCAGTACTTC
v_call: TRBV29-1
d_call: TRBD2
j_call: TRBJ2-7
clone_size: NA

cdr3_aa: CASSEFISVAGGNEQFF
cdr3_nt: TGTGCCAGCAGTGAGTTTATTTCGGTAGCGGGAGGGAATGAGCAGTTCTTC
v_call: TRBV6-1
d_call: TRBD2
j_call: TRBJ2-1
clone_size: NA

cdr3_aa: CASSWARSYEQYF
cdr3_nt: TGTGCCAGCAGTTGGGCTAGATCATACGAGCAGTACTTC
v_call: TRBV6-2/TRBV6-3
d_call: NA
j_call: TRBJ2-7
clone_size: few

cdr3_aa: CASSYPLRGKETQYF
cdr3_nt: TGTGCCAGCAGTTACCCACTCCGGGGTAAGGAGACCCAGTACTTC
v_call: TRBV6-5
d_call: NA
j_call: TRBJ2-5
clone_size: many

cdr3_aa: CASSLGEVNTEAFF
cdr3_nt: TGTGCCAGCAGTTTGGGGGAGGTGAACACTGAAGCTTTCTTT
v_call: TRBV12-3/TRBV12-4
d_call: NA
j_call: TRBJ1-1
clone_size: NA

cdr3_aa: CSADPLRGSTDTQYF
cdr3_nt: TGCAGTGCTGACCCTCTCCGGGGGAGCACAGATACGCAGTATTTT
v_call: TRBV20-1
d_call: NA
j_call: TRBJ2-3
clone_size: few

cdr3_aa: CSARGDPNPVDARTYNEQFF
cdr3_nt: TGCAGTGCTAGAGGCGATCCTAACCCGGTTGACGCGAGGACCTACAATGAGCAGTTCTTC
v_call: TRBV20-1
d_call: NA
j_call: TRBJ2-1
clone_size: NA

cdr3_aa: CASSLAGTGAEEQYF
cdr3_nt: TGTGCCAGCAGCTTAGCCGGGACAGGGGCGGAAGAGCAGTACTTC
v_call: TRBV7-2
d_call: TRBD1
j_call: TRBJ2-7
clone_size: few

cdr3_aa: CASSLGTGVKSDTQYF
cdr3_nt: TGCGCCAGCAGCTTAGGGACAGGGGTGAAGTCAGATACGCAGTATTTT
v_call: TRBV5-1
d_call: TRBD1
j_call: TRBJ2-3
clone_size: NA

cdr3_aa: CASSPILAGGPNTQYF
cdr3_nt: TGTGCCAGCTCACCAATACTAGCGGGAGGGCCGAATACGCAGTATTTT
v_call: TRBV18
d_call: TRBD2
j_call: TRBJ2-3
clone_size: few

cdr3_aa: CASSDRTSSYEQYF
cdr3_nt: TGCGCCAGCAGCGATCGGACTAGCAGCTACGAGCAGTACTTC
v_call: TRBV5-1
d_call: TRBD2
j_call: TRBJ2-7
clone_size: NA

cdr3_aa: CSVEARHTGKLFF
cdr3_nt: TGCAGCGTTGAAGCCCGGCATACTGGAAAACTGTTTTTT
v_call: TRBV29-1
d_call: NA
j_call: TRBJ1-4
clone_size: few

cdr3_aa: CASSQEGWNTGELFF
cdr3_nt: TGCGCCAGCAGCCAAGAAGGGTGGAACACCGGGGAGCTGTTTTTT
v_call: TRBV4-3
d_call: NA
j_call: TRBJ2-2
clone_size: few

cdr3_aa: CSAREQGVNEKLFF
cdr3_nt: TGCAGTGCTAGAGAGCAGGGGGTCAATGAAAAACTGTTTTTT
v_call: TRBV20-1
d_call: TRBD1
j_call: TRBJ1-4
clone_size: NA

cdr3_aa: CSATLSPTNEKLFF
cdr3_nt: TGCAGTGCCACCCTAAGTCCAACTAATGAAAAACTGTTTTTT
v_call: TRBV20-1
d_call: NA
j_call: TRBJ1-4
clone_size: NA

cdr3_aa: CASSFALEKLFF
cdr3_nt: TGTGCCAGCAGTTTTGCGTTGGAAAAACTGTTTTTT
v_call: TRBV12-3/TRBV12-4
d_call: NA
j_call: TRBJ1-4
clone_size: few

cdr3_aa: CASSLWGGGLGGYTF
cdr3_nt: TGTGCCAGCAGCTTGTGGGGTGGGGGCCTAGGAGGCTACACCTTC
v_call: TRBV5-6
d_call: NA
j_call: TRBJ1-2
clone_size: NA

cdr3_aa: CASSFRREQNTEAFF
cdr3_nt: TGTGCCAGCAGTTTTAGACGGGAGCAGAACACTGAAGCTTTCTTT
v_call: TRBV12-3/TRBV12-4
d_call: NA
j_call: TRBJ1-1
clone_size: many

cdr3_aa: CAWTTGGPYEQYF
cdr3_nt: TGTGCCTGGACTACAGGGGGCCCCTACGAGCAGTACTTC
v_call: TRBV30
d_call: TRBD1
j_call: TRBJ2-7
clone_size: NA

cdr3_aa: CASSLAGTSGRSTYNEQFF
cdr3_nt: TGTGCCAGCTCACTTGCCGGGACTAGCGGGAGATCGACCTACAATGAGCAGTTCTTC
v_call: TRBV18
d_call: TRBD2
j_call: TRBJ2-1
clone_size: many

cdr3_aa: CASSFSRTVNTEAFF
cdr3_nt: TGCGCCAGCAGCTTCTCCCGGACGGTGAACACTGAAGCTTTCTTT
v_call: TRBV5-1
d_call: NA
j_call: TRBJ1-1
clone_size: few

cdr3_aa: CSVEDPYQSSYNEQFF
cdr3_nt: TGCAGCGTTGAAGATCCTTACCAGAGCTCCTACAATGAGCAGTTCTTC
v_call: TRBV29-1
d_call: NA
j_call: TRBJ2-1
clone_size: few

cdr3_aa: CASTRGLAGGGDEQFF
cdr3_nt: TGTGCCAGCACTCGAGGACTAGCGGGAGGTGGGGATGAGCAGTTCTTC
v_call: TRBV6-1
d_call: TRBD2
j_call: TRBJ2-1
clone_size: many

cdr3_aa: CSAQGRWGGPYNEQFF
cdr3_nt: TGCAGTGCTCAAGGTCGTTGGGGGGGACCCTACAATGAGCAGTTCTTC
v_call: TRBV20-1
d_call: TRBD2
j_call: TRBJ2-1
clone_size: NA

cdr3_aa: CASSFPTSGRNGDTQYF
cdr3_nt: TGTGCCAGCAGCTTCCCGACTAGCGGGAGAAATGGAGATACGCAGTATTTT
v_call: TRBV7-8
d_call: TRBD2
j_call: TRBJ2-3
clone_size: few

cdr3_aa: CASSPQGNSGNTIYF
cdr3_nt: TGTGCCAGCTCACCACAGGGGAACTCTGGAAACACCATATATTTT
v_call: TRBV18
d_call: NA
j_call: TRBJ1-3
clone_size: many

cdr3_aa: CASSPGRTAGEQYF
cdr3_nt: TGTGCCAGCAGCCCTGGACGGACCGCGGGTGAGCAGTACTTC
v_call: TRBV7-2
d_call: NA
j_call: TRBJ2-7
clone_size: NA